Below are 30 T cell receptor beta chains sequenced from a single sample in a study of beta chain features in type 1 diabetes. Reverse transcribing all isolated RNA meant expressed TCRB transcripts were sequenced. Only in-frame clones appear in the TCRdb table, and some are missing; sequencing was by immunoSEQ multiplex PCR. The sample holds some 350,000 clones, roughly 12% seen once. Antigen specificity for these receptors is unknown. Notes on the study in general: Moderately but significantly shorter TCRB CDR3s were found in Type 1 diabetes patients in all four CD4+ subsets.

Sequencing input: naive CD4+ T cells from blood. These TCRs come from a woman between 18 and 30 years old with type 1 diabetes.

In this sample, this clone turned up a few times. This rearrangement joins TRBV18 to TRBJ2-3; D not certain. With 1 base removed from V and 4 bases from J, the gap between germline ends came to 9 bases. The germline V gene has CDR1 KGHSH and CDR2 LQKENI. This CDR3 region has 14 residues. The CDR3 nucleotides read TGTGCCAGCTCACCACTTGAGGTCGCAGATACGCAGTATTTT. The encoded protein is CASSPLEVADTQYF.

This clone has just a few counts. The V and J genes are TRBV30 and TRBJ2-1, with 9 bases aligning to TRBD2. J was trimmed by 14 bases and V by 0 bases; bases with no gene match: 5. This CDR3 region has 12 residues. CDR1 GTSNPN and CDR2 SVGIG come from the germline V gene (reference sequence). The CDR3: CAWSVSRTSEFF. CDR3 bases: TGTGCCTGGAGTGTAAGTAGGACTAGCGAGTTCTTC.

This clone came up a few times. This rearrangement joins TRBV11-2 to TRBJ2-7, with 7 bases aligning to TRBD1. CDR1 SGHAT and CDR2 FQNNGV come from the germline V gene. Trimming at V came to 3 bases and at J to 2 bases, leaving 7 bases not matched to a gene. The CDR3 contains 15 residues. The CDR3 nucleotides read TGTGCCAGCAGCTTGAGCCAGGGGGTCCCCTACGAGCAGTACGTC. This codes for CASSLSQGVPYEQYV.

The chain uses TRBV27 and TRBJ2-5; 8 bases map to TRBD1. Losses at the gene ends were 5 bases for V and 5 bases for J; bases not matched to a gene: 7. There are 14 residues in the CDR3. Per germline, CDR1 MNHEY and CDR2 SMNVEV (reference sequence). The CDR3 nucleotides read TGTGCCAGCAGTGGACAGGGTAGTTGGGAGACCCAGTACTTC. It codes for CASSGQGSWETQYF.

This clone has just a few counts. This chain joins TRBV19 and TRBJ2-3; 9 bases are a match to TRBD2. There are 17 residues in the CDR3. With 0 bases clipped from V and 3 bases from J, the junction kept 7 bases outside the gene matches. CDR1 LNHDA and CDR2 SQIVND come from the germline V gene (reference sequence). The DNA for the CDR3 is TGTGCCAGTAGTATAGAACTGGCGGGAGGGCCAACAGATACGCAGTATTTT. Translated, it gives CASSIELAGGPTDTQYF.

This clone was detected a few times. The chain joins TRBV30 to TRBJ2-7; D perhaps matches TRBD1 (6 bases). Trimming shortened V by 2 bases and J by 3 bases, and 14 bases separated the two germline ends. CDR1 is GTSNPN and CDR2 is SVGIG in the germline V gene (reference sequence). The CDR3 consists of 14 residues. CDR3 region: CAWSKGDIRYEQYF. In DNA form, the CDR3 reads TGTGCCTGGAGTAAAGGGGACATCCGCTACGAGCAGTACTTC. Drawing the rest from reference TRBV30 and TRBJ2-7, the complete variable domain is SQTIHQWPATLVQPVGSPLSLECTVEGTSNPNLYWYRQAAGRGLQLLFYSVGIGQISSEVPQNLSASRPQDRQFILSSKKLLLSDSGFYLCAWSKGDIRYEQYFGPGTRLTVT.

This clone showed up just once. The chain is built from TRBV11-2 and TRBJ1-2; D possibly corresponds to TRBD1 (6 bases). The CDR3 contains 13 residues. With 4 bases removed from V and 3 bases from J, the gap between germline ends came to 9 bases. CDR1 is SGHAT and CDR2 is FQNNGV in the germline V gene. CDR3 loop: CASSSNRDYGYTF. CDR3 bases: TGTGCCAGCAGCTCTAACAGGGACTATGGCTACACCTTC. The whole variable domain, filled in from reference TRBV11-2 and TRBJ1-2, reads EAGVAQSPRYKIIEKRQSVAFWCNPISGHATLYWYQQILGQGPKLLIQFQNNGVVDDSQLPKDRFSAERLKGVDSTLKIQPAKLEDSAVYLCASSSNRDYGYTFGSGTRLTVV.

The CDR3 spells CASSVIGASEQFF. For the CDR3, the DNA is TGTGCCAGCAGCGTAATAGGAGCCAGTGAGCAGTTCTTC. The gene calls are TRBV9 and TRBJ2-1; D is ambiguous. Germline CDR1 reads SGDLS; CDR2 reads YYNGEE. The CDR3 consists of 13 residues. Trimming removed 1 base from V and 9 bases from J, with 11 bases in between.

The sample holds a few counts of this clone. Distinct nucleotide sequences in the sample also encode this CDR3. The rearrangement uses TRBV15 and TRBJ2-1; 9 bases align to TRBD2. The V segment lost 1 base and the J segment 4 bases; nucleotides outside the gene matches: 2. CDR1 LNHNV and CDR2 YYDKDF come from the germline V gene (reference sequence). This CDR3 has 15 amino acids. The CDR3 is CATSRGLAAYNEQFF. The CDR3 nucleotides read TGTGCCACCAGCAGAGGACTAGCGGCTTACAATGAGCAGTTCTTC.

This clone was picked up many times. The V call is TRBV23-1, the J call TRBJ2-7; weak D call: TRBD1 (6 bases). TRBV23-1 is an open reading frame, and its role is uncertain. The V end lost 7 bases, the J end lost 3 bases, and 13 bases lay between the germline ends. This CDR3 region has 13 residues. CDR3: CASTQTGNYEQYF. In nucleotides, the CDR3 is TGCGCCAGCACCCAGACAGGAAACTACGAGCAGTACTTC.

The V call is TRBV11-2, the J call TRBJ2-7, with D perhaps TRBD1 (7 bases). The V gene lost 5 bases and the J gene lost 3 bases, with 14 bases spanning the gap. The germline CDR1 and CDR2 sequences are SGHAT and FQNNGV. This CDR3 contains 14 residues. The CDR3 here is CASSAGQNFYEQYV. CDR3 DNA: TGTGCCAGCAGCGCGGGACAGAATTTCTACGAGCAGTACGTC.

The chain uses TRBV19 and TRBJ2-7; a weak D match, TRBD2 (6 bases). CDR1 and CDR2 (germline): LNHDA, SQIVND (reference sequence). The CDR3 has 16 residues. V was trimmed by 0 bases and J by 2 bases, leaving 14 bases between them. CDR3 sequence (DNA): TGTGCCAGTAGTATAGATTGGAGGGTGGAGACCTACGAGCAGTACGTC. This encodes CASSIDWRVETYEQYV.

Here the CDR3 reads CASSPQTDRTFSYEQYF. CDR3 nucleotides: TGTGCCAGCAGCCCCCAGACGGACAGGACTTTCTCCTACGAGCAGTACTTC. The chain couples TRBV9 to TRBJ2-7, with 7 bases matching TRBD1. This CDR3 region has 17 residues. The trim removed 4 bases at V and 0 bases at J, leaving 13 bases unmatched. Germline V lookup: CDR1 SGDLS, CDR2 YYNGEE.

This chain links TRBV5-6 with TRBJ2-2; a possible D gene is TRBD1 (6 bases). The CDR3 spans 14 residues. The germline V and J ends were trimmed by 3 bases and 4 bases, with 10 bases remaining between them. Germline V lookup: CDR1 SGHDT, CDR2 YYEEEE. The chain's CDR3 is CASSWDTGTGELFF. The DNA for the CDR3 is TGTGCCAGCAGCTGGGACACGGGCACCGGGGAGCTGTTTTTT.

The chain recombines TRBV29-1 with TRBJ2-7; the D gene is possibly TRBD1 (5 bases). The germline gives CDR1 SQVTM, CDR2 ANQGSEA. The ends were cut back, 4 bases at V and 0 bases at J, with 10 bases in the middle. The CDR3 runs to 13 residues. Here the CDR3 reads CSVVGEGSYEQYV. CDR3 nucleotides: TGCAGCGTTGTAGGGGAAGGCTCCTACGAGCAGTACGTC.

This clone has just a few counts. This chain uses TRBV28 with TRBJ2-1; TRBD1 matches 9 bases. The germline CDR1 and CDR2 sequences are MDHEN and SYDVKM. This CDR3 region has 16 residues. The J segment lost 3 bases and the V segment lost 1 base, leaving 4 bases of the junction unmatched. The CDR3 nucleotides read TGTGCCAGCAGTTTATTGGGACAGGGATTCTACAATGAGCAGTTCTTC. It translates to CASSLLGQGFYNEQFF.

This clone showed up just a few times. The chain couples TRBV9 to TRBJ2-1; 14 positions agree with TRBD2. Germline CDR1 and CDR2: SGDLS and YYNGEE. CDR3 length: 16 amino acids. The ends lost 3 bases at V and 7 bases at J; junction bases unmatched: 6. The CDR3 loop reads CASSEGLAGDRNEQFF. The CDR3 DNA is TGTGCCAGCAGCGAGGGACTAGCGGGAGACAGGAATGAGCAGTTCTTC.

This clone was picked up a small number of times. This rearrangement joins TRBV28 to TRBJ2-1, with 7 bases matching TRBD2. CDR3 size: 12 residues. Germline V CDR1 and CDR2: MDHEN, SYDVKM. V gave up 6 bases and J gave up 9 bases; unmatched junction bases: 5. The CDR3 loop reads CASRRLASEQFF. As DNA, the CDR3 is TGTGCCAGCAGACGACTAGCTAGTGAGCAGTTCTTC.

This clone was seen a handful of times. Here the CDR3 DNA reads TGTGCCAGCACCGTTAAAAATGAGCAGTTCTTC. Translated: CASTVKNEQFF. The V and J genes are TRBV28 and TRBJ2-1, with unresolved D. There are 11 residues in the CDR3. Trimming took 7 bases from V and 7 from J, leaving 8 bases between them. The germline V gene encodes CDR1 MDHEN and CDR2 SYDVKM. Using reference TRBV28 and TRBJ2-1 for the parts outside the CDR3, the full variable domain is DVKVTQSSRYLVKRTGEKVFLECVQDMDHENMFWYRQDPGLGLRLIYFSYDVKMKEKGDIPEGYSVSREKKERFSLILESASTNQTSMYLCASTVKNEQFFGPGTRLTVL.

The chain carries TRBV11-2 and TRBJ2-1, with D perhaps matching TRBD1 (5 bases). This CDR3 region has 14 residues. The germline V and J ends were trimmed by 4 bases and 5 bases, with 12 bases remaining between them. Germline values: CDR1 SGHAT, CDR2 FQNNGV. The CDR3 bases are TGTGCCAGCAGCTCAAGGCGACAGCACAATGAGCAGTTCTTC. Its protein is CASSSRRQHNEQFF.

This clone occurred a few times. The CDR3 sequence is CASSLDGSVEQFF. The CDR3, as DNA: TGTGCCAGCAGCCTGGACGGGAGCGTTGAGCAGTTCTTC. The chain couples TRBV4-2 to TRBJ2-1; maybe TRBD2 (6 bases). The CDR3 is 13 amino acids. Trimming pared 4 bases from V and 9 bases from J, leaving 13 bases between. Germline-derived CDR1 and CDR2 are LGHNA and YNFKEQ.

The rearrangement uses TRBV5-1 and TRBJ2-7; 9 nucleotides line up with TRBD1. CDR3 length equals 13 residues. The germline gives CDR1 SGHRS, CDR2 YFSETQ. The V and J ends lost 4 bases and 5 bases, in that order; junction bases with no gene match: 4. This CDR3 is CASSEQGANEQYF. In DNA form, the CDR3 reads TGCGCCAGCAGCGAACAGGGGGCTAACGAGCAGTACTTC.

The sample holds a few counts of this clone. This chain links TRBV21-1 with TRBJ2-7; the D call TRBD2 from the table was never checked on the DNA. TRBV21-1 is a listed pseudogene. This CDR3 is built from 17 residues. The CDR3: CASSKGGASGRPYEQYF. The DNA for the CDR3 is TGTGCCAGCAGCAAAGGAGGGGCTAGCGGGCGACCCTACGAGCAGTACTTC.

The V call is TRBV5-4, the J call TRBJ2-5; 13 bases align to TRBD2. Germline V CDR1 and CDR2: SGHNT, YYREEE (reference sequence). The CDR3 sequence is 16 residues long. The J segment lost 6 bases and the V segment lost 4 bases, leaving 9 bases of the junction unmatched. The DNA for the CDR3 is TGTGCCAGCAGCCCTTGGACTAGCGGGAGTATGAAGACCCAGTACTTC. This translates into CASSPWTSGSMKTQYF.

The chain couples TRBV25-1 to TRBJ2-3; the D gene is possibly TRBD2 (6 bases). The V and J ends lost 5 bases and 2 bases respectively, with 17 bases between them. The CDR3 is 16 amino acids. Germline V gives CDR1 MGHDK, CDR2 SYGVNS. The CDR3 region has the DNA TGTGCCAGCAGTCCCTTAGGTGGAGGGAACACAGATACGCAGTATTTT. Its translation: CASSPLGGGNTDTQYF.

The chain uses TRBV5-6 and TRBJ2-7; D may be TRBD1 (5 bases). V gave up 5 bases and J gave up 6 bases, with 12 bases separating them. The length of the CDR3 is 12 residues. Germline values: CDR1 SGHDT, CDR2 YYEEEE. Written as DNA, the CDR3 is TGTGCCAGCAGTCGTACAGGAGCCGAGCAGTACGTC. Amino acids: CASSRTGAEQYV.

Only a few counts were recorded for this clone. The rearrangement joins TRBV18 to TRBJ2-2; D not certain. CDR3 length: 16 residues. Between the trimmed V and J ends, which lost 1 base and 1 base, there was a span of 10 bases. CDR1 is KGHSH, CDR2 LQKENI, per germline. CDR3: CASSPLPPRNTGELFF. DNA for the CDR3: TGTGCCAGCTCACCACTTCCTCCTCGGAACACCGGGGAGCTGTTTTTT.

This clone was counted a few times. The gene calls are TRBV4-3 and TRBJ1-2; D is possibly TRBD1 (6 bases). Germline CDR1 LGHNA, CDR2 YSLEER. Trimming removed 0 bases from V and 8 bases from J, with 19 bases in between. The CDR3 has 16 amino acids. Written as DNA, the CDR3 is TGCGCCAGCAGCCAAGATAGGAGAACAGGGTTAAGGGGCTACACCTTC. Protein product: CASSQDRRTGLRGYTF.

The V call is TRBV19, the J call TRBJ2-1; TRBD2 is a possible D gene (5 bases). CDR1 LNHDA and CDR2 SQIVND come from the germline V gene (reference sequence). V lost 3 bases and J 5 bases, leaving 11 bases between the germline ends. CDR3 size: 14 residues. CDR3 bases: TGTGCCAGTAGTATCCTCGGGATTAACAATGAGCAGTTCTTC. Protein product: CASSILGINNEQFF.

This chain links TRBV27 with TRBJ2-3; 10 nucleotides align to TRBD2. The CDR3 runs to 14 residues. Germline CDR1 is MNHEY and CDR2 is SMNVEV (reference sequence). V shed 3 bases and J 3 bases; nucleotides not matched to a gene: 0. CDR3 region: CASSFSGRTDTQYF. The DNA of the CDR3 is TGTGCCAGCAGTTTTAGCGGGAGGACAGATACGCAGTATTTT.